Listed here are 13 T cell receptor beta chains from one sample, sequenced in a study of beta chain features in type 1 diabetes. Expressed TCRB transcripts were sequenced after all isolated RNA was converted to cDNA. This table comes from immunoSEQ multiplex PCR, and its TCRdb copy is limited to in-frame clones, with some not included. The sample consists of hundreds of thousands of clones, roughly 13% of them appearing once. These receptors are not linked to any known antigen. Findings and limits, study-wide: Among patients with Type 1 diabetes, TCRB CDR3s were moderately but significantly shorter in every one of the four CD4+ subsets.

The sample was naive CD4+ T cells from blood. The receptors shown here come from a man aged 18 to 29 with type 1 diabetes.

This clone occurred a few times. The gene calls are TRBV25-1 and TRBJ2-1; no definite D call. Germline V gives CDR1 MGHDK, CDR2 SYGVNS. The V end was cut by 3 bases, the J end by 0 bases, with 15 bases between. CDR3 size: 17 residues. The CDR3 sequence is CASSDPQTASSYNEQFF. CDR3 nucleotide sequence: TGTGCCAGCAGTGACCCTCAGACGGCGAGCTCCTACAATGAGCAGTTCTTC.

This clone occurred a few times. The rearrangement links TRBV30 to TRBJ2-2, with D tentatively TRBD1 or TRBD2 (5 bases each). V lost 0 bases and J lost 5, with 13 bases in between. The CDR3 is 15 residues long. Germline V gene data show CDR1 as GTSNPN and CDR2 as SVGIG (reference sequence). CDR3 amino acids: CAWSVMGRVTGELFF. For the CDR3, the DNA is TGTGCCTGGAGTGTAATGGGGCGGGTTACCGGGGAGCTGTTTTTT.

This clone has just a few counts. The V gene is TRBV4-1, the J gene TRBJ2-4; D is unclear. The CDR3 covers 17 residues. V gave up 4 bases and J gave up 0 bases, with 16 bases separating them. CDR1 is MGHRA, CDR2 YSYEKL, per germline. The CDR3 DNA sequence: TGCGCCAGCAGCCCTTTACCCGTTTCCCTAGCCAAAAACATTCAGTACTTC. As protein: CASSPLPVSLAKNIQYF.

V is TRBV28 and J is TRBJ2-7; D not resolved. V shed 6 bases and J shed 0 bases, with 9 bases lying between them. This CDR3 spans 13 amino acids. Per germline, CDR1 MDHEN and CDR2 SYDVKM. The DNA of the CDR3 is TGTGCCAGCAGAATCCATCCCTCCTACGAGCAGTACTTC. Its protein product is CASRIHPSYEQYF.

This clone has only a few counts. The CDR3 reads CASGDPTSGVGRETQYF. CDR3 coding DNA: TGCGCCAGCGGGGACCCGACTAGCGGGGTCGGACGAGAGACCCAGTACTTC. V gene TRBV5-1 combines with J gene TRBJ2-5; the match to TRBD2 covers 11 bases. The CDR3 loop spans 17 amino acids. The germline V gene encodes CDR1 SGHRS and CDR2 YFSETQ. The V and J ends lost 7 bases and 4 bases, in that order; junction bases with no gene match: 15.

The chain is built from TRBV6-9 and TRBJ1-2; D is perhaps TRBD1 (5 bases). CDR1 is MNHGY and CDR2 is SVAAGI in the germline V gene. Deletions cut 5 bases from V and 8 bases from J, with 15 bases between. There are 13 residues in the CDR3. CDR3 in amino acids: CASSAGTAEGYTF. CDR3 DNA: TGTGCCAGCAGTGCCGGGACCGCCGAGGGCTACACCTTC.

This rearrangement joins TRBV30 to TRBJ1-4; D perhaps matches TRBD1 (6 bases). V lost 4 bases, J lost 6 bases, and 15 bases lay in between. Germline V gene sequence: CDR1 GTSNPN, CDR2 SVGIG (reference sequence). The CDR3 covers 14 residues. The CDR3 DNA sequence: TGTGCCTGGAATCCGGGGGCTGAGTATGAAAAACTGTTTTTT. Translated, it gives CAWNPGAEYEKLFF. Combining the CDR3 with reference TRBV30 and TRBJ1-4 gives the whole variable domain SQTIHQWPATLVQPVGSPLSLECTVEGTSNPNLYWYRQAAGRGLQLLFYSVGIGQISSEVPQNLSASRPQDRQFILSSKKLLLSDSGFYLCAWNPGAEYEKLFFGSGTQLSVL.

This chain joins TRBV6-1 and TRBJ2-7; D gene unclear. Germline V CDR1 and CDR2: MNHNS, SASEGT. Deletions cut 3 bases from V and 5 bases from J, with 14 bases between. The CDR3 has 14 amino acids. The CDR3 bases are TGTGCCAGCAGTGATCGGTGGATCAGGCACGAGCAGTACTTC. This translates into CASSDRWIRHEQYF.

This clone turned up a few times. Different DNA sequences within this sample yield the same CDR3. The rearrangement joins TRBV11-2 to TRBJ2-2; D gene ambiguous. The CDR3 is 13 amino acids. From germline, CDR1 is SGHAT and CDR2 FQNNGV. With 3 bases removed from V and 4 bases from J, the gap between germline ends came to 6 bases. The CDR3 sequence: CASSFGLTGELFF. CDR3 sequence (DNA): TGTGCCAGCAGCTTTGGTCTCACCGGGGAGCTGTTTTTT.

This clone was picked up a small number of times. V usage is TRBV9 and J usage is TRBJ1-2; TRBD1 is a possible D gene (5 bases). CDR1 and CDR2 (germline): SGDLS, YYNGEE. Trimming took off 4 bases at V and 3 bases at J, with 16 bases between the two ends. There are 15 residues in the CDR3. The CDR3 DNA follows: TGTGCCAGCAGCCCCGGCCTCTCGGGGGACTATGGCTACACCTTC. Protein product: CASSPGLSGDYGYTF.

The DNA for the CDR3 is TGCGCCAGCAGCCCCGGGGAGTACGAGCAGTACTTC. Residues: CASSPGEYEQYF. The rearrangement joins TRBV5-1 to TRBJ2-7, with D perhaps matching TRBD2 (5 bases). Deletions cut 4 bases from V and 4 bases from J, with 9 bases between. The length of the CDR3 is 12 residues. The germline CDR1 and CDR2 sequences are SGHRS and YFSETQ.

The rearrangement uses TRBV9 and TRBJ2-2, with 10 bases that match TRBD1. Germline V gene lookup returns CDR1 SGDLS and CDR2 YYNGEE. The ends lost 5 bases at V and 3 bases at J; junction bases unmatched: 4. The CDR3 has 15 amino acids. DNA of the CDR3: TGTGCCAGCAGAGAAGGACAGGGGGACACCGGGGAGCTGTTTTTT. Its translation: CASREGQGDTGELFF.

The CDR3, as DNA: TGCGCCAGCAGCCTGACAGGGGGCCACCAGCCCCAGCATTTT. Amino acid sequence: CASSLTGGHQPQHF. The chain recombines TRBV5-1 with TRBJ1-5; 10 bases map to TRBD1. The germline gives CDR1 SGHRS, CDR2 YFSETQ. The ends lost 4 bases at V and 7 bases at J; junction bases unmatched: 5. This CDR3 contains 14 residues.